This T cell receptor beta chain stems from a study of control samples from healthy donors and cancer patients. The protocol was immunoSEQ multiplex PCR, while the TCRdb copy is restricted to in-frame clones and leaves out a portion. The sample lists about 130,000 clones; about nine tenths were seen once. Germline V gives CDR1 KGHDR, CDR2 SFDVKD. Trimming removed 10 bases at V and 1 base at J, with 10 bases between. This CDR3 comprises 13 residues. The sample consisted of blood. The chain links TRBV24-1 to TRBJ2-1; perhaps TRBD2 as D (6 bases). This clonotype originated in a young man in good health. The CDR3 DNA reads TGTGCCACAGGAGGGGTTTCCTACAATGAGCAGTTCTTC. This translates into CATGGVSYNEQFF.